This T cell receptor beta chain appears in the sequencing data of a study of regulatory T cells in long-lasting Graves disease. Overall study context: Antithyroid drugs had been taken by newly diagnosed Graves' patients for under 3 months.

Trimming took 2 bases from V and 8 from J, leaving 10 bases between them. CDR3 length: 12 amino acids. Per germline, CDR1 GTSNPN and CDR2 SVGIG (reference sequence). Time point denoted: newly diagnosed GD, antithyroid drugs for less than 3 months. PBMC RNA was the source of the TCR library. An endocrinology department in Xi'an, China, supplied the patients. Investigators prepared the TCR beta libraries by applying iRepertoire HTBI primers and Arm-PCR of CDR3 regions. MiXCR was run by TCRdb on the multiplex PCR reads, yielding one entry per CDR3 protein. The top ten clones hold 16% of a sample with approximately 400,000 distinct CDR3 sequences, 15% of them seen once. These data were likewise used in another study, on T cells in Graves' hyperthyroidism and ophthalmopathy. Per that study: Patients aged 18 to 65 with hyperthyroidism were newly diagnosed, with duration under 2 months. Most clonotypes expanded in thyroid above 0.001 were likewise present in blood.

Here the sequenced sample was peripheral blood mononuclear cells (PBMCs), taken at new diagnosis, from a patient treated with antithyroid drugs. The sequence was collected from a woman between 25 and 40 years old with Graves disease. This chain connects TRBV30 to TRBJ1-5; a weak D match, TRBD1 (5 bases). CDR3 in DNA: TGTGCCTGGAGTCCGGGGGGGGAGCCCCAGCATTTT. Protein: CAWSPGGEPQHF.